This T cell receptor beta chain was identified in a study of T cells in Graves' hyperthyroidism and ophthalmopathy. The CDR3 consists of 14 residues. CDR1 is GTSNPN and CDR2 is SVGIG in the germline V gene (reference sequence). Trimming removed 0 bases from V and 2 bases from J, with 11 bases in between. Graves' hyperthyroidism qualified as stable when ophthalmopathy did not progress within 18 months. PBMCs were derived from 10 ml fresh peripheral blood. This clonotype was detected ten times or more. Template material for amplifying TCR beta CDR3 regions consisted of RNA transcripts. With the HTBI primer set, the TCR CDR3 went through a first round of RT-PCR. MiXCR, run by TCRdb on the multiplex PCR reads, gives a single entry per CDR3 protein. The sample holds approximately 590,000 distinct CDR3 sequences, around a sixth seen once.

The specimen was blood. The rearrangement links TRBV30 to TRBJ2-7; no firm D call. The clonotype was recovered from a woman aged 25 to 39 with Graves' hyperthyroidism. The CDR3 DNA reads TGTGCCTGGAGTGTAGGCGTTCTTCCCTACGAGCAGTACTTC. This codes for CAWSVGVLPYEQYF.